A selection of T cell receptor beta chains follows, all from one sample in a study of shared clonotypes between healthy human individuals. The repertoire was sequenced with immunoSEQ multiplex PCR; TCRdb's copy has only in-frame clones and lacks some. In the table there are more than 2 million clones, 95% of which are singletons. The sequenced sample consisted of naive CD4+ T cells sorted from blood. These TCRs come from a man aged 18 to 30 in good health. Both conserved end residues are part of each CDR3. Each record gives: D gene, J gene, V gene, clone size, CDR3 protein, CDR3 DNA. A D gene is named only where the DNA matches it firmly. Rows may omit the clone size; those that give it use once, few, many or a size class.

TRBD2 | TRBJ2-1 | TRBV18 | . | CASSPSGGSYNEQFF | TGTGCCAGCTCCCCTAGCGGGGGCTCCTACAATGAGCAGTTCTTC
. | TRBJ2-3 | TRBV5-4 | once | CASSSPVRGLDTQYF | TGTGCCAGCAGCTCCCCAGTCAGGGGCTTAGATACGCAGTATTTT
TRBD1 | TRBJ1-1 | TRBV19 | . | CASSSRDSQEF | TGTGCCAGTAGTTCCCGGGACAGTCAAGAGTTT
. | TRBJ2-7 | TRBV6-5 | . | CASRVPGPSGEQYF | TGTGCCAGCAGGGTACCGGGACCCTCTGGGGAGCAGTACTTC
. | TRBJ2-5 | TRBV5-1 | once | CASSPGATKETQYF | TGCGCCAGCAGCCCTGGGGCAACAAAAGAGACCCAGTACTTC
. | TRBJ1-5 | TRBV4-1 | . | CASSQDSLRGPQHF | TGCGCCAGCAGCCAAGATTCCCTTCGGGGGCCCCAGCATTTT
. | TRBJ2-1 | TRBV5-1 | . | CASSLVLLNNEQFF | TGCGCCAGCAGCTTAGTCTTATTGAACAATGAGCAGTTCTTC
TRBD2 | TRBJ2-2 | TRBV7-7 | . | CASRPTSGATGELFF | TGTGCTAGCCGACCGACTAGCGGGGCCACCGGGGAGCTGTTTTTT
TRBD2 | TRBJ2-3 | TRBV5-6 | few | CASRGLGFSTDTQYF | TGTGCCAGCAGGGGACTAGGCTTCAGCACAGATACGCAGTATTTT
TRBD1 | TRBJ2-7 | TRBV7-9 | . | CASSSTGVSYEQYF | TGTGCCAGCAGTTCGACAGGGGTTTCCTACGAGCAGTACTTC
TRBD2 | TRBJ2-4 | TRBV30 | . | CAWSGPAGGIAKNIQYF | TGTGCCTGGAGTGGGCCAGCGGGGGGGATCGCCAAAAACATTCAGTACTTC
. | TRBJ1-1 | TRBV7-9 | . | CASSAGYRVNTEAFF | TGTGCCAGCAGCGCCGGCTACAGGGTGAACACTGAAGCTTTCTTT
. | TRBJ2-6 | TRBV5-4 | . | CASSPRERPSGANVLTF | TGTGCCAGCAGCCCTCGGGAAAGGCCCTCTGGGGCCAACGTCCTGACTTTC
. | TRBJ1-1 | TRBV19 | . | CASSIGREGTEAFF | TGTGCCAGTAGTATAGGCCGAGAGGGTACTGAAGCTTTCTTT
. | TRBJ2-2 | TRBV5-1 | . | CASSSGTNTGELFF | TGCGCCAGCAGCTCCGGGACGAACACCGGGGAGCTGTTTTTT
TRBD1 | TRBJ2-5 | TRBV18 | . | CASSRGQQETQYF | TGTGCCAGCTCAAGGGGACAGCAAGAGACCCAGTACTTC
TRBD1 | TRBJ1-4 | TRBV18 | . | CASSPPTGTGSEKLFF | TGTGCCAGCTCACCTCCTACCGGGACAGGGTCTGAAAAACTGTTTTTT
TRBD1 | TRBJ2-7 | TRBV6-6 | . | CASRPGQGAMYEQYF | TGTGCCAGCAGACCCGGACAGGGGGCTATGTACGAGCAGTACTTC
. | TRBJ2-2 | TRBV6-5 | . | CASSGWGTGELFF | TGTGCCAGCAGCGGATGGGGGACCGGGGAGCTGTTTTTT
. | TRBJ1-1 | TRBV5-1 | once | CASSLVGEGITEAFF | TGCGCCAGCAGCTTGGTGGGGGAGGGAATCACTGAAGCTTTCTTT
. | TRBJ1-6 | TRBV18 | . | CASSQRDLSNSPLHF | TGTGCCAGCTCACAAAGGGACTTATCGAATTCACCCCTCCACTTT
. | TRBJ2-7 | TRBV19 | . | CASSDQGVFYEQYF | TGTGCCAGTAGTGACCAGGGTGTTTTCTACGAGCAGTACTTC
. | TRBJ1-1 | TRBV7-9 | . | CASSSLLGGTEAFF | TGTGCCAGCAGCTCCCTATTAGGAGGGACTGAAGCTTTCTTT
. | TRBJ2-3 | TRBV6-5 | . | CASSPQRNTDTQYF | TGTGCCAGCAGCCCACAGAGGAACACAGATACGCAGTATTTT
. | TRBJ1-2 | TRBV6-5 | . | CASTSPQGYGYTF | TGTGCCAGCACTTCTCCCCAGGGCTATGGCTACACCTTC
. | TRBJ2-1 | TRBV7-2 | . | CASSLRSSYNEQFF | TGTGCCAGCAGCTTAAGGAGCTCCTACAATGAGCAGTTCTTC
TRBD1 | TRBJ2-7 | TRBV25-1 | . | CASLGGNTNEQYF | TGTGCCAGCTTAGGGGGCAACACGAACGAGCAGTACTTC
. | TRBJ2-7 | TRBV7-2 | . | CASSLPGVYHEQYF | TGTGCCAGCAGCTTACCCGGGGTCTATCACGAGCAGTACTTC
. | TRBJ2-7 | TRBV19 | . | CASRGRSSSYEQYF | TGTGCCAGTAGGGGACGGTCCAGCTCCTACGAGCAGTACTTC
. | TRBJ2-7 | TRBV10-3 | . | CATTGGSKYEQYF | TGTGCCACCACCGGAGGGAGTAAGTACGAGCAGTACTTC
. | TRBJ2-5 | TRBV19 | . | CASSQGLLQETQYF | TGTGCCAGTAGCCAAGGACTACTTCAAGAGACCCAGTACTTC
. | TRBJ2-2 | TRBV7-2 | . | CASSFGNPAGELFF | TGTGCCAGCAGCTTTGGGAATCCGGCCGGGGAGCTGTTTTTT
TRBD2 | TRBJ2-5 | TRBV5-1 | . | CASSLGTSGQETQYF | TGCGCCAGCAGCTTAGGGACTAGCGGCCAAGAGACCCAGTACTTC
. | TRBJ1-6 | TRBV7-9 | once | CASVGASDNSPLHF | TGTGCCAGCGTGGGGGCCTCCGATAATTCACCCCTCCACTTT
. | TRBJ1-4 | TRBV5-1 | . | CASSDDRIEKLFF | TGCGCCAGCAGTGACGACAGGATTGAAAAACTGTTTTTT
TRBD2 | TRBJ2-7 | TRBV30 | . | CAWSVVRWSGGVYEQYF | TGTGCCTGGAGTGTAGTCCGGTGGAGCGGGGGCGTCTACGAGCAGTACTTC
TRBD2 | TRBJ2-4 | TRBV4-2 | few | CASSPGLAGAPNDF | TGTGCCAGCAGCCCCGGGCTAGCGGGGGCCCCGAACGACTTC
TRBD1 | TRBJ1-6 | TRBV7-9 | . | CASSPGTGSNSPLHF | TGTGCCAGCAGCCCTGGGACAGGGTCCAATTCACCCCTCCACTTT
. | TRBJ2-7 | TRBV6-5 | . | CASSHQKGGEQYF | TGTGCCAGCAGTCACCAGAAAGGAGGGGAGCAGTACTTC
. | TRBJ1-5 | TRBV28 | . | CASSFYRSYSNQPQHF | TGTGCCAGCAGTTTTTACAGATCGTATAGCAATCAGCCCCAGCATTTT
. | TRBJ1-1 | TRBV11-1 | . | CASSYRLNTEAFF | TGTGCCAGCAGTTACCGACTAAACACTGAAGCTTTCTTT
TRBD1 | TRBJ2-1 | TRBV5-1 | . | CASSSRTGENEQFF | TGCGCCAGCAGCTCCCGGACAGGGGAAAATGAGCAGTTCTTC
TRBD2 | TRBJ2-1 | TRBV4-1 | once | CASSLPSGLRLYNEQFF | TGCGCCAGCAGCCTTCCTAGCGGGCTTAGACTCTACAATGAGCAGTTCTTC
. | TRBJ1-6 | TRBV30 | . | CACKVSGAGSPLHF | TGTGCCTGCAAGGTGTCGGGGGCAGGGTCACCCCTCCACTTT
TRBD1 | TRBJ2-1 | TRBV4-1 | . | CASSQGQGAWKQFF | TGCGCCAGCAGCCAAGGACAGGGGGCTTGGAAGCAGTTCTTC
TRBD2 | TRBJ2-3 | TRBV5-4 | . | CASSLGGLAGQASTDTQYF | TGTGCCAGCAGCTTGGGGGGACTAGCGGGTCAGGCTAGCACAGATACGCAGTATTTT
. | TRBJ1-4 | TRBV9 | once | CASSPRLNGVEKLFF | TGTGCCAGCAGCCCGAGACTAAATGGGGTTGAAAAACTGTTTTTT
. | TRBJ2-7 | TRBV25-1 | . | CASSGTGRDSYEQYF | TGTGCCAGCAGTGGTACAGGGAGAGACTCCTACGAGCAGTACTTC
. | TRBJ1-3 | TRBV19 | . | CASSMMGLSRDTIYF | TGTGCCAGTAGTATGATGGGACTCAGCCGGGACACCATATATTTT
TRBD1 | TRBJ1-5 | TRBV6-6 | once | CASRTGDNQPQHF | TGTGCCAGCAGGACAGGGGACAATCAGCCCCAGCATTTT
. | TRBJ2-1 | TRBV4-3 | . | CASSLIQGKSYNEQFF | TGCGCCAGCAGCCTAATACAGGGCAAGTCCTACAATGAGCAGTTCTTC
. | TRBJ1-5 | TRBV15 | once | CATSRTDQPQHF | TGTGCCACCAGCAGGACCGATCAGCCCCAGCATTTT
. | TRBJ1-2 | TRBV7-2 | . | CASRIGNNYGYTF | TGTGCCAGCAGGATAGGGAACAACTATGGCTACACCTTC
. | TRBJ2-7 | TRBV5-1 | . | CASSSWGPSYEQYF | TGCGCCAGCAGCTCGTGGGGGCCTTCCTACGAGCAGTACTTC
. | TRBJ1-5 | TRBV28 | . | CASSSPGGVQPQHF | TGTGCCAGCAGTTCCCCGGGGGGAGTACAGCCCCAGCATTTT
. | TRBJ2-7 | TRBV25-1 | once | CASRTDFSYEQYF | TGTGCCAGCAGAACGGACTTCTCCTACGAGCAGTACTTC
TRBD1 | TRBJ1-2 | TRBV28 | . | CASLSRGRYVGYTF | TGTGCCAGCCTCTCCAGGGGGCGGTATGTTGGCTACACCTTC
TRBD1 | TRBJ1-2 | TRBV19 | . | CASSIGTDYGYTF | TGTGCCAGTAGTATCGGGACAGATTATGGCTACACCTTC
. | TRBJ2-2 | TRBV9 | . | CASTGSNTGELFF | TGTGCCAGCACGGGCTCCAACACCGGGGAGCTGTTTTTT